Listed below are T cell receptor beta chains from one sample, sequenced in a study of T cells in narcolepsy. Assay: immunoSEQ multiplex PCR; the TCRdb copy retains only in-frame clones and omits some. The data show 25,000 to 35,000 clones, 80% to 90% seen once. Sequencing used memory (CD45RA-) CD4+ T cells from blood. The receptor source for this set is a human donor in good health. Each CDR3 is given without its conserved first and last residue. D genes are given only for firm matches.

V: TRBV28
J: TRBJ1-2
D: -
CDR3: ASSLYPGNYGYT

V: TRBV7-3
J: TRBJ2-1
D: TRBD2
CDR3: ASSSLAGTPFNEQF

V: TRBV9
J: TRBJ2-1
D: TRBD2
CDR3: ASSTSAGLAGGVEQF

V: TRBV5-5
J: TRBJ1-2
D: -
CDR3: ASSLLSGGYNYGYT

V: TRBV30
J: TRBJ1-4
D: -
CDR3: AWSLTNEKLF

V: TRBV6-1
J: TRBJ1-1
D: -
CDR3: ASSEAMGNTEAF

V: TRBV7-9
J: TRBJ1-2
D: -
CDR3: ASSDYHLTEYGYT

V: TRBV4-3
J: TRBJ2-1
D: TRBD2
CDR3: ASSKPPTSGAYNEQF

V: TRBV25-1
J: TRBJ2-3
D: TRBD2
CDR3: ASSEYMLSSGSDTQY

V: TRBV15
J: TRBJ1-2
D: TRBD1
CDR3: ATSRVRQGAGGYT

V: TRBV5-6
J: TRBJ2-7
D: -
CDR3: ASSSRTLGEQY

V: TRBV6-1
J: TRBJ1-5
D: -
CDR3: ASRDGSGLQPQH

V: TRBV5-5
J: TRBJ1-1
D: -
CDR3: ASSLWGATEAF

V: TRBV30
J: TRBJ2-7
D: TRBD2
CDR3: AWSAGGGSSYEQY

V: TRBV5-5
J: TRBJ1-4
D: -
CDR3: ASSQIATNEKLF

V: TRBV2
J: TRBJ1-5
D: -
CDR3: ASNADNQPQH

V: TRBV5-1
J: TRBJ2-3
D: -
CDR3: ASSLSGHPTDTQY